Listed below are T cell receptor beta chains from one sample, sequenced in a study of blood T cell repertoires in COVID-19. Here immunoSEQ multiplex PCR was the method, and the copy in TCRdb shows in-frame clones only, minus some. The sample holds 220,000 or so clones, 70% to 90% seen once. The specimen sequenced was PBMCs or T cells enriched from blood (not recorded which). These TCRs come from a woman aged 50 to 65 with acute COVID-19. Both conserved end residues are part of each CDR3. D genes are given only for firm matches. Clone size, where shown, is once, few, many, or a class for clones that have expanded.

>TRBD2|TRBV27|.|TRBJ2-3
CASSLQRDTDTQYF
TGTGCCAGCAGTTTACAGCGGGACACAGATACGCAGTATTTT
>.|TRBV5-1|.|TRBJ2-1
CASSLAREQFF
TGCGCCAGCAGTCTCGCGCGGGAGCAGTTCTTC
>TRBD1|TRBV5-6|.|TRBJ1-2
CASSPDRGNYGYTF
TGTGCCAGCAGTCCCGACAGGGGAAACTATGGCTACACCTTC
>TRBD1|TRBV9|.|TRBJ2-5
CASSAAGTDQETQYF
TGTGCCAGCAGCGCAGCCGGGACAGACCAAGAGACCCAGTACTTC
>TRBD1|TRBV6-5|.|TRBJ1-2
CASSTGGSNYGYTF
TGTGCCAGCAGTACAGGGGGCTCTAACTATGGCTACACCTTC
>.|TRBV21-1|.|TRBJ2-7
CASSKGQGCYEQYF
TGTGCCAGCAGCAAAGGGCAGGGATGCTACGAGCAGTACTTC
>.|TRBV3-1/TRBV3-2|.|TRBJ2-3
CASSQDLSTDTQYF
TGTGCCAGCAGCCAAGATCTTAGCACAGATACGCAGTATTTT
>.|TRBV7-9|.|TRBJ1-4
CASSPQGFNEKLFF
TGTGCCAGCAGCCCGCAGGGGTTTAATGAAAAACTGTTTTTT
>TRBD2|TRBV27|.|TRBJ2-5
CASSSRRGGRPETQYF
TGTGCCAGCAGCTCCCGGAGGGGCGGGAGGCCGGAGACCCAGTACTTC
>.|TRBV4-2|.|TRBJ2-1
CASSQSVGSNEQFF
TGTGCCAGCAGCCAATCGGTGGGGAGTAATGAGCAGTTCTTC
>.|TRBV2|.|TRBJ2-2
CASSPEAVTGELFF
TGTGCCAGCAGCCCCGAGGCGGTCACCGGGGAGCTGTTTTTT
>.|TRBV19|.|TRBJ2-3
CASSPPSTDTQYF
TGTGCCAGTAGTCCCCCTAGCACAGATACGCAGTATTTT
>.|TRBV2|.|TRBJ1-1
CASSDSAGADTEAFF
TGTGCCAGCAGTGATTCGGCAGGGGCAGACACTGAAGCTTTCTTT
>TRBD2|TRBV7-4|.|TRBJ2-1
CASSPPSGTSGRWDEQFF
TGTGCCAGCAGCCCCCCCTCCGGGACTAGCGGGAGGTGGGATGAGCAGTTCTTC
>TRBD2|TRBV7-9|.|TRBJ2-3
CASTWAGGASDTQYF
TGTGCCAGCACCTGGGCGGGAGGAGCGTCAGATACGCAGTATTTT
>TRBD2|TRBV18|once|TRBJ2-1
CASSSMTSGRAISYNEQFF
TGTGCCAGCTCATCAATGACTAGCGGGAGGGCCATTTCCTACAATGAGCAGTTCTTC
>TRBD2|TRBV2|.|TRBJ2-3
CASSQGLAGWRPDTQYF
TGTGCCAGCAGCCAGGGACTAGCGGGATGGCGGCCAGATACGCAGTATTTT
>TRBD2|TRBV5-1|once|TRBJ2-1
CASSLSGPTYNEQFF
TGCGCCAGCAGCCTTAGCGGGCCCACCTACAATGAGCAGTTCTTC
>.|TRBV9|few|TRBJ1-1
CASSSWEGRNTEAFF
TGTGCCAGCAGCTCATGGGAGGGTAGAAACACTGAAGCTTTCTTT
>TRBD1|TRBV24-1|once|TRBJ1-5
CATSKRGPSNQPQHF
TGTGCCACCAGTAAAAGGGGGCCGAGCAATCAGCCCCAGCATTTT
>TRBD2|TRBV3-1/TRBV3-2|.|TRBJ2-1
CASSQVRTSGTYNEQFF
TGTGCCAGCAGCCAAGTTCGGACTAGCGGAACCTACAATGAGCAGTTCTTC
>TRBD2|TRBV19|.|TRBJ2-7
CASSIRAGGIEQYF
TGTGCCAGTAGCATTCGAGCGGGAGGGATCGAGCAGTACTTC
>.|TRBV18|.|TRBJ1-1
CASSPLVRFDTEAFF
TGTGCCAGCTCACCCCTAGTCAGATTCGACACTGAAGCTTTCTTT
>TRBD1|TRBV19|.|TRBJ1-5
CASRDRGRNQPQHF
TGTGCCAGTAGAGACAGGGGGCGAAATCAGCCCCAGCATTTT
>.|TRBV5-1|.|TRBJ1-1
CASSLAVIEQGEAFF
TGCGCCAGCAGCTTGGCCGTCATAGAACAGGGAGAAGCTTTCTTT
>.|TRBV7-9|few|TRBJ2-1
CASSYRWGRGTYNEQFF
TGTGCCAGCAGCTATAGATGGGGTCGGGGGACCTACAATGAGCAGTTCTTC
>.|TRBV9|.|TRBJ2-7
CASSVEPSYEQYF
TGTGCCAGCAGCGTAGAGCCCTCCTACGAGCAGTACTTC
>.|TRBV4-2|.|TRBJ2-5
CASSQVGEETQYF
TGTGCCAGCAGCCAAGTCGGGGAAGAGACCCAGTACTTC
>.|TRBV5-1|.|TRBJ1-2
CASSLERGIGDGYTF
TGCGCCAGCAGCTTGGAAAGAGGCATAGGAGATGGCTACACCTTC
>TRBD1|TRBV15|.|TRBJ1-2
CATSRATGVGGPAGYGYTF
TGTGCCACCAGCAGAGCAACAGGGGTGGGGGGACCCGCTGGCTATGGCTACACCTTC
>.|TRBV7-6|.|TRBJ2-7
CASSLGTAYEQYF
TGTGCCAGCAGCTTAGGGACAGCATACGAGCAGTACTTC
>TRBD1|TRBV19|.|TRBJ1-5
CASSTDRGRNQPQHF
TGTGCCAGTAGCACGGACAGGGGCCGTAATCAGCCCCAGCATTTT
>.|TRBV9|.|TRBJ2-3
CASSVETGADTQYF
TGTGCCAGCAGCGTAGAGACCGGAGCAGATACGCAGTATTTT
>TRBD1|TRBV28|once|TRBJ1-5
CASLPGGGGKPQHF
TGTGCCAGCCTTCCAGGGGGCGGCGGTAAGCCCCAGCATTTT
>.|TRBV6-5|.|TRBJ1-1
CASSPRAAWRTEAFF
TGTGCCAGCAGCCCGAGGGCAGCCTGGCGGACTGAAGCTTTCTTT
>TRBD2|TRBV12-3/TRBV12-4|.|TRBJ2-7
CASSPGGYEQYF
TGTGCCAGCAGCCCGGGGGGCTACGAGCAGTACTTC
>TRBD1|TRBV28|few|TRBJ1-3
CASSLTGGFSGNTIYF
TGTGCCAGCAGTTTAACAGGGGGGTTCTCTGGAAACACCATATATTTT
>TRBD1|TRBV7-9|.|TRBJ1-2
CASSPRDRPNYGYTF
TGTGCCAGCAGCCCTCGGGACAGACCTAACTATGGCTACACCTTC
>TRBD2|TRBV3-1/TRBV3-2|.|TRBJ2-1
CASSLGAGVPNEQFF
TGTGCCAGCAGCCTAGGAGCGGGAGTACCCAATGAGCAGTTCTTC
>TRBD1|TRBV6-5|.|TRBJ2-1
CASSFSPGQGYYEQFF
TGTGCCAGCAGTTTTTCCCCGGGACAGGGATATTATGAGCAGTTCTTC
>.|TRBV19|.|TRBJ2-7
CASSIGRSEQYF
TGTGCCAGTAGTATAGGACGGAGCGAGCAGTACTTC
>.|TRBV21-1|once|TRBJ2-5
CASSKKVTGQEETQYF
TGTGCCAGCAGCAAAAAAGTAACAGGCCAGGAAGAGACCCAGTACTTC
>.|TRBV24-1|.|TRBJ2-7
CATSASRGPHEQYF
TGTGCCACCAGTGCTTCACGTGGGCCTCACGAGCAGTACTTC
>.|TRBV29-1|few|TRBJ2-1
CRNQTGGYNEQFF
TGCAGAAACCAAACAGGCGGCTACAATGAGCAGTTCTTC
>TRBD1|TRBV28|.|TRBJ1-4
CASSPGTGTNEKLFF
TGTGCCAGCAGTCCAGGGACAGGGACTAATGAAAAACTGTTTTTT
>.|TRBV28|.|TRBJ2-7
CASSLIGNRVPYEQYF
TGTGCCAGCAGTTTGATAGGTAACAGGGTACCCTACGAGCAGTACTTC
>TRBD2|TRBV5-1|.|TRBJ2-7
CASSLDGRGFYEQYF
TGCGCCAGCAGCTTGGATGGGAGGGGATTCTACGAGCAGTACTTC
>TRBD1|TRBV24-1|.|TRBJ2-1
CATSDLGTGEDEQFF
TGTGCCACCAGTGATTTAGGGACAGGGGAGGATGAGCAGTTCTTC
>TRBD1|TRBV27|once|TRBJ1-1
CASSSTRQGTEAFF
TGTGCCAGCAGTTCCACAAGACAGGGCACTGAAGCTTTCTTT
>.|TRBV27|few|TRBJ2-1
CASSRDGLSGNEQFF
TGTGCCAGCAGTCGAGACGGACTTAGCGGCAATGAGCAGTTCTTC
>.|TRBV28|.|TRBJ1-5
CASILGLRPGQPQHF
TGTGCCAGCATACTGGGACTGAGGCCCGGTCAGCCCCAGCATTTT
>.|TRBV21-1|.|TRBJ2-6
CARCKTSGTSGANVLTF
TGTGCCAGGTGCAAGACTAGCGGGACCTCTGGGGCCAACGTCCTGACTTTC
>.|TRBV7-2|once|TRBJ1-1
CASSASGTTFEAFF
TGTGCCAGCAGCGCCTCCGGGACAACATTTGAAGCTTTCTTT
>.|TRBV30|.|TRBJ1-1
CAWTHALNTEAFF
TGTGCCTGGACACATGCTTTGAACACTGAAGCTTTCTTT
>.|TRBV19|.|TRBJ2-3
CASSRGTQYTDTQYF
TGTGCCAGTAGTAGAGGAACCCAATACACAGATACGCAGTATTTT
>.|TRBV25-1|.|TRBJ2-3
CASRSDTQYF
TGTGCCAGCAGATCGGATACGCAGTATTTT
>TRBD1|TRBV18|.|TRBJ1-1
CASSPWTGNTEAFF
TGTGCCAGCTCACCGTGGACAGGGAACACTGAAGCTTTCTTT
>TRBD2|TRBV6-6|.|TRBJ2-1
CASSYRGTRKFF
TGTGCCAGCAGTTACCGGGGGACTAGGAAGTTCTTC